The 10 T cell receptor beta chains below all came from one sample that was sequenced in a study of cytotoxic CD8 clonotypes in ibrutinib-treated CLL. Method: immunoSEQ multiplex PCR; TCRdb's copy keeps in-frame clones and lacks some. In the table there are roughly 70,000 clones, around 80% of which are singletons. Sequenced here: PBMCs, sampled at disease progression, from a patient treated with ibrutinib. The receptor set was obtained from a human donor with chronic lymphocytic leukemia.

This clone was detected a few times. The V call is TRBV6-1, the J call TRBJ1-4; D ambiguous. The CDR3 sequence is 14 residues long. Germline V gene lookup returns CDR1 MNHNS and CDR2 SASEGT. V lost 6 bases and J 7 bases, leaving 15 bases between the germline ends. The CDR3 loop reads CASSHLAGGEKLFF. The DNA of the CDR3 is TGTGCCAGCAGCCACTTAGCTGGCGGTGAAAAACTGTTTTTT.

The chain couples TRBV2 to TRBJ2-7; 8 nucleotides match TRBD2. The length of the CDR3 is 13 residues. CDR1 SNHLY and CDR2 FYNNEI come from the germline V gene. Trimming cost V 7 bases and J 8 bases; bases outside gene matches: 10. In nucleotides, the CDR3 is TGTGCCAGCATAGGACTAGCTTCCGTCAAGCAGTACTTC. Amino acids: CASIGLASVKQYF.

This chain joins TRBV6-5 and TRBJ1-6, with 7 positions matching TRBD1. This CDR3 has 15 amino acids. The germline CDR1 and CDR2 sequences are MNHEY and SVGAGI. With V trimmed by 6 bases and J by 4 bases, 6 bases remained unmatched. CDR3 residues: CASSPGTDYNSPLHF. CDR3 nucleotides: TGTGCCAGCAGCCCCGGGACAGATTATAATTCACCCCTCCACTTT.

The rearrangement joins TRBV7-9 to TRBJ2-3, with TRBD2 matching over 8 bases. CDR3 length equals 14 residues. The V gene end was trimmed by 8 bases and the J gene end by 5 bases; junction bases not matched to a gene: 9. Germline lookup yields CDR1 SEHNR and CDR2 FQNEAQ (reference sequence). The CDR3 spells CASGSGLVIDTQYF. CDR3 coding DNA: TGTGCCAGCGGGTCGGGACTAGTCATAGATACGCAGTATTTT.

This clone was counted a single time. The chain recombines TRBV25-1 with TRBJ2-3; 9 nucleotides line up with TRBD2. V dropped 2 bases and J dropped 4; count of bases not matched to a gene: 7. Germline CDR1 and CDR2: MGHDK and SYGVNS. This CDR3 contains 16 residues. Here the CDR3 reads CASSEISGSGPDTQYF. CDR3 nucleotides: TGTGCCAGCAGTGAAATTAGCGGGAGTGGGCCAGATACGCAGTATTTT.

In its sample, this clone was seen a few times. The chain carries TRBV4-1 and TRBJ1-4, with D tentatively TRBD1 (6 bases). Looked up from germline, CDR1 is MGHRA and CDR2 is YSYEKL. Trimming stripped 4 bases from V and 5 bases from J, with 11 bases between. This CDR3 spans 14 amino acids. This CDR3 reads CASSPGQGNEKLFF. The CDR3 nucleotides are TGCGCCAGCAGCCCAGGGCAGGGGAATGAAAAACTGTTTTTT.

This clone was counted between two and nine times. The rearrangement links TRBV7-8 to TRBJ2-7, with 7 bases matching TRBD1. J lost 5 bases, V lost 5 bases, and 6 bases had no gene match. CDR1 and CDR2 from the germline V gene are SGHVS and FQNEAQ. This CDR3 is built from 13 residues. Here the CDR3 DNA reads TGTGCCAGCAGCCAAACAGGGGACCACGAGCAGTACTTC. Protein: CASSQTGDHEQYF.

DNA of the CDR3: TGTGCCAGTAGTATATATTCAGGCAGCAACTATGGCTACACCTTC. The encoded protein is CASSIYSGSNYGYTF. V is TRBV19 and J is TRBJ1-2; D call uncertain. This CDR3 region has 15 residues. CDR1 LNHDA and CDR2 SQIVND come from the germline V gene (reference sequence). V was shortened by 2 bases and J by 2 bases, with 12 bases between the two germline ends.

The chain uses TRBV27 and TRBJ1-1; D is unresolved. The germline gives CDR1 MNHEY, CDR2 SMNVEV (reference sequence). V lost 4 bases, J lost 1 base, and 7 bases lay in between. The CDR3 covers 13 residues. The CDR3 DNA reads as TGTGCCAGCAGTTGGCTCGCGAACACTGAAGCTTTCTTT. This encodes CASSWLANTEAFF.

This clone was detected only once. The chain uses TRBV7-6 and TRBJ1-1; TRBD1 might be the D (5 bases). V was pared by 5 bases and J by 1 base, with 8 bases between. CDR1 SGHVS and CDR2 FNYEAQ come from the germline V gene. This CDR3 is 13 amino acids long. CDR3 residues: CASSVRGNTEAFF. CDR3 DNA sequence: TGTGCCAGCAGCGTTAGGGGGAACACTGAAGCTTTCTTT.